A selection of T cell receptor beta chains follows, all from one sample in a study of shared clonotypes between healthy human individuals. TCRdb keeps only in-frame clones here, not all; method: immunoSEQ multiplex PCR. This table holds hundreds of thousands of clones, about 96% found once. Sample: naive CD4+ T cells sorted from blood. Receptors were obtained from a woman under 40 in good health. Both conserved end residues are part of each CDR3. Fields, in order: clone size, D gene, J gene, V gene, CDR3 protein, CDR3 DNA. D genes are given only for firm matches. Clone size appears in some rows only: once, few, many, or a class for an expanded clone.

NA TRBD1 TRBJ1-3 TRBV30 CAWGTGATNTIYF TGTGCCTGGGGTACAGGGGCTACAAACACCATATATTTT
NA NA TRBJ1-1 TRBV15 CATSRDPPTSNTEAFF TGTGCCACCAGCAGAGATCCGCCCACCTCGAACACTGAAGCTTTCTTT
NA NA TRBJ1-1 TRBV5-8 CASSLRGWGDSNTEAFF TGTGCCAGCAGCTTGCGGGGTTGGGGTGATTCGAACACTGAAGCTTTCTTT
NA TRBD2 TRBJ2-5 TRBV9 CASSVGTSGRVWQETQYF TGTGCCAGCAGCGTCGGGACTAGCGGGAGGGTGTGGCAAGAGACCCAGTACTTC
NA NA TRBJ1-4 TRBV28 CASGIKQSNEKLFF TGTGCCAGCGGGATTAAACAGAGTAATGAAAAACTGTTTTTT
NA NA TRBJ2-5 TRBV11-3 CASSFSSQETQYF TGTGCCAGCAGCTTCAGTTCCCAAGAGACCCAGTACTTC
once TRBD1 TRBJ1-2 TRBV5-1 CASSSGGSIHGYTF TGCGCCAGCAGCTCAGGGGGCTCGATTCATGGCTACACCTTC
once NA TRBJ1-2 TRBV6-5 CASSYSGVNGYTF TGTGCCAGCAGTTACAGTGGGGTGAATGGCTACACCTTC
NA NA TRBJ1-2 TRBV5-1 CASSLEQRYGYTF TGCGCCAGCAGCTTGGAGCAACGATATGGCTACACCTTC
NA TRBD2 TRBJ2-2 TRBV30 CAWSAGGPPGELFF TGTGCCTGGTCGGCGGGAGGGCCCCCCGGGGAGCTGTTTTTT
NA TRBD2 TRBJ2-3 TRBV28 CASRPLWLAGGLPGGTDTQYF TGTGCCAGCAGACCCCTTTGGTTAGCGGGAGGGCTACCGGGTGGCACAGATACGCAGTATTTT
NA NA TRBJ2-7 TRBV11-3 CASSLNYEQYF TGTGCCAGCAGCTTAAACTACGAGCAGTACTTC
NA TRBD1 TRBJ1-2 TRBV28 CASSAGGNYGYTF TGTGCCAGCAGTGCAGGGGGCAACTATGGCTACACCTTC
NA NA TRBJ1-5 TRBV2 CASSEKGWAVEGPQHF TGTGCCAGCAGCGAAAAGGGATGGGCGGTGGAGGGGCCCCAGCATTTT
NA TRBD1 TRBJ1-3 TRBV28 CASRTGEYSGNTIYF TGTGCCAGCAGGACAGGGGAATACTCTGGAAACACCATATATTTT
NA NA TRBJ1-4 TRBV6-4 CASRRSSDEKLFF TGTGCCAGCAGGCGTTCAAGTGATGAAAAACTGTTTTTT
NA NA TRBJ2-7 TRBV11-1 CASSSVGEQYF TGTGCCAGCAGCTCGGTTGGTGAGCAGTACTTC
NA TRBD1 TRBJ1-5 TRBV11-2 CASSKPGQGYQPQHF TGTGCCAGCAGCAAGCCGGGACAGGGGTATCAGCCCCAGCATTTT